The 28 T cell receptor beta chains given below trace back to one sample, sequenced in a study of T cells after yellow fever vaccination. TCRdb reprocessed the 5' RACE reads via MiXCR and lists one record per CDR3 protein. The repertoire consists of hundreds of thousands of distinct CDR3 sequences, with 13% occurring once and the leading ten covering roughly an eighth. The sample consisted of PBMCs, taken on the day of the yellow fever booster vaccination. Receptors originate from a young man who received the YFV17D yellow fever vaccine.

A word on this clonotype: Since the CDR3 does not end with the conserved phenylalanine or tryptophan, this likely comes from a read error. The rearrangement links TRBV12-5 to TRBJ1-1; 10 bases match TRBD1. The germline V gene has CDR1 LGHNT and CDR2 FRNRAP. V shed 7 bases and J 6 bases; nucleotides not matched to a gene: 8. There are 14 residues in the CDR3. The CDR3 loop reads CASAETGGFSEAFY. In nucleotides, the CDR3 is TGTGCTAGTGCCGAGACAGGGGGCTTTTCTGAAGCTTTCTAT.

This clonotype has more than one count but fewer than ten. CDR3 in DNA: TGTGCCAGCAGCCAAGACACGTTTGACACTGAAGCTTTCTTT. This codes for CASSQDTFDTEAFF. The gene calls are TRBV4-2 and TRBJ1-1; no clear D gene. V dropped 0 bases and J dropped 3 bases, with 8 bases sitting between them. Per the germline V gene, CDR1 is LGHNA and CDR2 is YNFKEQ. The CDR3 totals 14 residues.

The chain's CDR3 is CASSLDTVTYEQYF. CDR3 bases: TGTGCCAGCAGCTTAGACACAGTAACCTACGAGCAGTACTTC. The chain joins TRBV7-6 to TRBJ2-7, with no clear D. Trimming took 1 base from V and 2 from J, leaving 9 bases between them. CDR1 and CDR2 from the germline V gene are SGHVS and FNYEAQ. The CDR3 runs to 14 residues.

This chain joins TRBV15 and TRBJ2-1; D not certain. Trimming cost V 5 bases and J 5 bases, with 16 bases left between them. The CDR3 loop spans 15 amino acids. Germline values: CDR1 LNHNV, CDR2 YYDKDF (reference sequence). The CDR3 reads CATSPEIFRNNEQFF. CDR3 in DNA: TGTGCCACCAGCCCCGAAATCTTCAGAAACAATGAGCAGTTCTTC. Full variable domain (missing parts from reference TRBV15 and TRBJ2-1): DAMVIQNPRYQVTQFGKPVTLSCSQTLNHNVMYWYQQKSSQAPKLLFHYYDKDFNNEADTPDNFQSRRPNTSFCFLDIRSPGLGDTAMYLCATSPEIFRNNEQFFGPGTRLTVL.

The CDR3 loop is CASSVGTGGYTF. The CDR3 region has the DNA TGTGCCAGCAGTGTCGGGACAGGGGGCTACACCTTC. The J gene is TRBJ1-2, the V gene TRBV28; 9 bases are shared with TRBD1. Trimming removed 5 bases from V and 8 bases from J; junction bases left unmatched: 3. The CDR3 covers 12 residues. CDR1 MDHEN and CDR2 SYDVKM come from the germline V gene.

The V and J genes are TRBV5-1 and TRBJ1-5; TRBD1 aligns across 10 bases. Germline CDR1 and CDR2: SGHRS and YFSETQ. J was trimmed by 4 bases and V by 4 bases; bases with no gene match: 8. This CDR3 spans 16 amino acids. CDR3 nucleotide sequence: TGCGCCAGCAGCGCCGGGACAGGGGAAACGAATCAGCCCCAGCATTTT. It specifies CASSAGTGETNQPQHF.

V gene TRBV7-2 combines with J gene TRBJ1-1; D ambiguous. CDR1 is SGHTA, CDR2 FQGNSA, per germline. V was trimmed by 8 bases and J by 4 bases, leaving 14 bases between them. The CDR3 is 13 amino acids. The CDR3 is CASSNRALTEAFF. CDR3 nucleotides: TGTGCCAGCTCGAATAGAGCCCTCACTGAAGCTTTCTTT.

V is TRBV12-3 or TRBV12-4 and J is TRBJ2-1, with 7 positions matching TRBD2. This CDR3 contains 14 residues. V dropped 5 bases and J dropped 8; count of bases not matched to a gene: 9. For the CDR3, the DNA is TGTGCCAGCAGTGATGACTCCGGGGGGTATGAGCAGTTCTTC. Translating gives CASSDDSGGYEQFF.

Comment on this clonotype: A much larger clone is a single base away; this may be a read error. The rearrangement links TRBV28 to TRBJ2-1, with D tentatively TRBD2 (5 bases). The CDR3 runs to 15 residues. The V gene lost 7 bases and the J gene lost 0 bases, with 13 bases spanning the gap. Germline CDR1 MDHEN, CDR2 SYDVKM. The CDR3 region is CASTQGRSSYNEQFF. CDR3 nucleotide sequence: TGTGCCAGCACCCAAGGGAGAAGCTCCTACAATGAGCAGTTCTTC.

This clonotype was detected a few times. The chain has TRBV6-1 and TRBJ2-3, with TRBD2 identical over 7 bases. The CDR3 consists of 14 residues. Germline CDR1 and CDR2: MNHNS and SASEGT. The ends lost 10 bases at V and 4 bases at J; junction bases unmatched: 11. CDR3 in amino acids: CATRLGEGSDTQYF. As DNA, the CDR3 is TGTGCCACCAGGCTGGGGGAGGGGTCAGATACGCAGTATTTT.

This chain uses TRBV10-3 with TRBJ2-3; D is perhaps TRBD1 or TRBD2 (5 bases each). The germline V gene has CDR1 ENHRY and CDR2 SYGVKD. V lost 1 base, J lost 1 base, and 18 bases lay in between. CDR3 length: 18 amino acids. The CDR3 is CAISEYKRPRGGTDTQYF. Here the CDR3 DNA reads TGTGCCATCAGTGAGTACAAAAGGCCCCGAGGGGGCACAGATACGCAGTATTTT.

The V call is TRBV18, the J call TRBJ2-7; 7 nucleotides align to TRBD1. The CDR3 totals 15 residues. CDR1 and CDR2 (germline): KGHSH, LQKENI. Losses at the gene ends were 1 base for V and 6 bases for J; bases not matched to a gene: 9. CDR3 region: CASSPLPDRPSEQYF. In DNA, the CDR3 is TGTGCCAGCTCACCACTTCCGGACAGGCCGTCCGAGCAGTACTTC. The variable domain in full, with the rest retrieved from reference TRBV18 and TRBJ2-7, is NAGVMQNPRHLVRRRGQEARLRCSPMKGHSHVYWYRQLPEEGLKFMVYLQKENIIDESGMPKERFSAEFPKEGPSILRIQQVVRGDSAAYFCASSPLPDRPSEQYFGPGTRLTVT.

DNA for the CDR3: TGTGCCAGCAGCTTAGACCAAGGGACAGGCTTTAGGAAAGAGCAGTACTTC. Amino acid sequence: CASSLDQGTGFRKEQYF. The V and J genes are TRBV11-2 and TRBJ2-7; 8 nucleotides agree with TRBD1. In germline, CDR1 is SGHAT, CDR2 FQNNGV. This CDR3 region has 17 residues. Trimming cost V 0 bases and J 7 bases; bases outside gene matches: 14.

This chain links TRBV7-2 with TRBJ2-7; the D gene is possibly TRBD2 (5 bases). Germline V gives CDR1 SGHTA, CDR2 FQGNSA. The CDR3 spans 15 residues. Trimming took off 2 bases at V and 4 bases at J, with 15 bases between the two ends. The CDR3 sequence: CASSLSPGWVYEQYF. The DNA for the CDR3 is TGTGCCAGCAGCTTAAGTCCGGGGTGGGTTTACGAGCAGTACTTC.

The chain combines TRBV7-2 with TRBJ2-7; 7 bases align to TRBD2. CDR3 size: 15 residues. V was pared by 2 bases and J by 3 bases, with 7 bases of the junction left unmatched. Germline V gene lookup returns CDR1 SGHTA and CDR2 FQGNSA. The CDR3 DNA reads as TGTGCCAGCAGCTTACGCGGCGGGAGAGGCTACGAGCAGTACTTC. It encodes CASSLRGGRGYEQYF.

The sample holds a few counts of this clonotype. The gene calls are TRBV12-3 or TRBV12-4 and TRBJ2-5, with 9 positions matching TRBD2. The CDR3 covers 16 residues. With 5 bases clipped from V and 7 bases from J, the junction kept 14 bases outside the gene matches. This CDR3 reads CASSPGGSGSEGTQYF. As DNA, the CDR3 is TGTGCCAGCAGTCCCGGTGGTAGCGGGAGTGAGGGGACCCAGTACTTC.

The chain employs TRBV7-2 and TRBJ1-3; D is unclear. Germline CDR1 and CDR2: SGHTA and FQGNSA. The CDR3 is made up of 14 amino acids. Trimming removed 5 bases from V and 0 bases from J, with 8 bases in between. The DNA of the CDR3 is TGTGCCAGCAGCAGAAGAAACTCTGGAAACACCATATATTTT. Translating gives CASSRRNSGNTIYF. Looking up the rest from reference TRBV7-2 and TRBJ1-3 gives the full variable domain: GAGVSQSPSNKVTEKGKDVELRCDPISGHTALYWYRQSLGQGLEFLIYFQGNSAPDKSGLPSDRFSAERTGGSVSTLTIQRTQQEDSAVYLCASSRRNSGNTIYFGEGSWLTVV.

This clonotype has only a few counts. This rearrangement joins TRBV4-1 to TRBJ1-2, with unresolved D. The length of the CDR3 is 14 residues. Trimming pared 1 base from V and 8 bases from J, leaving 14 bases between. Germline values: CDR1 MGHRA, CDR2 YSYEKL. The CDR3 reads CASSQAPEFRGYTF. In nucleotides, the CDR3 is TGCGCCAGCAGCCAAGCCCCGGAATTCAGAGGCTACACCTTC.

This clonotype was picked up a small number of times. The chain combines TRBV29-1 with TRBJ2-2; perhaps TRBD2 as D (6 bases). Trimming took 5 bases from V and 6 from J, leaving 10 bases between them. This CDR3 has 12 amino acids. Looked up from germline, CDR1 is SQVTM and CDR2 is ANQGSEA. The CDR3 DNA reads TGCAGCGTTACCTCGGGAGCCGGGGAGCTGTTTTTT. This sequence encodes CSVTSGAGELFF.

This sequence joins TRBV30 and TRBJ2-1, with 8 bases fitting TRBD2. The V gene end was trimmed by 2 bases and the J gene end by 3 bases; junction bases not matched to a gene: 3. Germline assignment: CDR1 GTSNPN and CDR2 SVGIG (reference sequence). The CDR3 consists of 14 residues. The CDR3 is CAWSLSGGYNEQFF. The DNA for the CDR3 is TGTGCCTGGAGTCTAAGCGGGGGCTACAATGAGCAGTTCTTC.

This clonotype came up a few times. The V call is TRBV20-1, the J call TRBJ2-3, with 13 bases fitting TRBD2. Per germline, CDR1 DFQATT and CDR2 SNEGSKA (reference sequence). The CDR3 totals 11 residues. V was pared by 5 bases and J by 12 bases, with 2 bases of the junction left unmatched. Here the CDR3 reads CSAGTSGTQYF. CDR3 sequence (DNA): TGCAGTGCTGGGACTAGCGGGACCCAGTATTTT.

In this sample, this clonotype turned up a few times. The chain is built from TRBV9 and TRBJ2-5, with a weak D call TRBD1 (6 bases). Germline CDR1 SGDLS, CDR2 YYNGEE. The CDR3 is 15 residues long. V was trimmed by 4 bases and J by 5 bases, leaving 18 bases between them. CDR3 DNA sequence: TGTGCCAGCAGCTCCACAGGGCACCTACGGGAGACCCAGTACTTC. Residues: CASSSTGHLRETQYF.

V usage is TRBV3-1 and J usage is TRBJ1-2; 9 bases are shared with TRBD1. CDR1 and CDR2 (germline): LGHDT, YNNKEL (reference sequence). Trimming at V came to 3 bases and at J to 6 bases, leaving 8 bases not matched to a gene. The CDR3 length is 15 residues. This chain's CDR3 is CASSQRQGGRDGYTF. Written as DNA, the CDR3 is TGTGCCAGCAGCCAGCGACAGGGGGGAAGAGATGGCTACACCTTC.

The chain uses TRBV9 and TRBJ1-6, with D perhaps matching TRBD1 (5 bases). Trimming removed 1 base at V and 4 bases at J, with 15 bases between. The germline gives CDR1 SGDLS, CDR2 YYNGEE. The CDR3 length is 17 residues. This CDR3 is CASSVSWQGTYNSPLHF. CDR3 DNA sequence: TGTGCCAGCAGCGTATCCTGGCAGGGCACTTATAATTCACCCCTCCACTTT. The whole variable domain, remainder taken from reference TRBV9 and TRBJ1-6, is DSGVTQTPKHLITATGQRVTLRCSPRSGDLSVYWYQQSLDQGLQFLIQYYNGEERAKGNILERFSAQQFPDLHSELNLSSLELGDSALYFCASSVSWQGTYNSPLHFGNGTRLTVT.

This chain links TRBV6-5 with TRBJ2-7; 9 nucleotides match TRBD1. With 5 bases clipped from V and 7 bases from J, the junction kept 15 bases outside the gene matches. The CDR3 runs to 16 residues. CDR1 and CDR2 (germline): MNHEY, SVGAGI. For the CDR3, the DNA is TGTGCCAGCAGTCACGAAGCGACAGGGGGGGGTTGGGAGCAGTACTTC. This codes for CASSHEATGGGWEQYF.

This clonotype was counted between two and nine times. CDR3 sequence: CASSGEGYEQYF. In nucleotides, the CDR3 is TGTGCCAGCAGTGGAGAGGGGTACGAGCAGTACTTC. The rearrangement joins TRBV25-1 to TRBJ2-7; D may correspond to TRBD1 or TRBD2 (5 bases each). CDR1 and CDR2 from the germline V gene are MGHDK and SYGVNS. This CDR3 is built from 12 residues. Trimming took 4 bases from V and 4 from J, leaving 8 bases between them.

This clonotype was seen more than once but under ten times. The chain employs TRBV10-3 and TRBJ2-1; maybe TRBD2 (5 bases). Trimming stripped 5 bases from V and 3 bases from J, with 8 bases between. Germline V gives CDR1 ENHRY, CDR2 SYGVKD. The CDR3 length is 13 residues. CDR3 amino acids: CAISRTSYNEQFF. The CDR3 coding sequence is TGTGCCATCAGTAGAACTAGCTACAATGAGCAGTTCTTC.

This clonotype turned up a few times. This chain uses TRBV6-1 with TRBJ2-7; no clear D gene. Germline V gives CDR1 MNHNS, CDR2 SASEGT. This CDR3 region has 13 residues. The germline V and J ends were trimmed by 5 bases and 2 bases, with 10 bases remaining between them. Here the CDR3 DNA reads TGTGCCAGCAGTCCCGGTCGGGCCTACGAGCAGTACTTC. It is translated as CASSPGRAYEQYF.